This T cell receptor beta chain appears in the sequencing data of a study of somatic mutations in cytotoxic T cells in rheumatoid arthritis. Across the whole study: There were some V beta antibody-stained T-cell populations flow-sorted at nearly 100% purity, and these included V beta1+ cells sequenced for TCRB.

Remarks on this clone: The antigen is undetermined.

Trimming removed 0 bases from V and 0 bases from J, with 6 bases in between. Per germline, CDR1 LNHDA and CDR2 SQIVND (reference sequence). The CDR3 is 15 residues long. Measured with immunoSEQ multiplex PCR; TCRdb has only the in-frame clones, and not every one. Of tens of thousands of clones in the sample, more than 70% were seen once. Study conclusions and caveats: The slight TRBV07 underrepresentation in rheumatoid arthritis patients was not adjusted for multiple comparisons.

Material: CD8+ T cells sorted from blood. The TCR was taken from a woman in her forties or fifties in good health. The rearrangement joins TRBV19 to TRBJ1-3, with no clear D. The DNA for the CDR3 is TGTGCCAGTAGTATAGACAGGCCCTCTGGAAACACCATATATTTT. This codes for CASSIDRPSGNTIYF. The full variable domain, completed using reference TRBV19 and TRBJ1-3, is DGGITQSPKYLFRKEGQNVTLSCEQNLNHDAMYWYRQDPGQGLRLIYYSQIVNDFQKGDIAEGYSVSREKKESFPLTVTSAQKNPTAFYLCASSIDRPSGNTIYFGEGSWLTVV.